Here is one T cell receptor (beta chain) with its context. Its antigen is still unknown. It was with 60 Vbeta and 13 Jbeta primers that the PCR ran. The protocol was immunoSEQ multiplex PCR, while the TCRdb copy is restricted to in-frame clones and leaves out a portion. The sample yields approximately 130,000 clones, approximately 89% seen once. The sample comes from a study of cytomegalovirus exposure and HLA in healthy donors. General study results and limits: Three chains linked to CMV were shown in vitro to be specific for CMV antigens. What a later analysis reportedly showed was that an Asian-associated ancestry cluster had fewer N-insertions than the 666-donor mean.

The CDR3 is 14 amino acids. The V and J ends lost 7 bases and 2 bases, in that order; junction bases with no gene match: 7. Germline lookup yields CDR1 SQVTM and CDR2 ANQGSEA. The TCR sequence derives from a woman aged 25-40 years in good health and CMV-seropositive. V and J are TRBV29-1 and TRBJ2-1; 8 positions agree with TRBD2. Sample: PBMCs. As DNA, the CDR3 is TGCAGCGGAACCTCTAGCGGGCCCTACAATGAGCAGTTCTTC. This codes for CSGTSSGPYNEQFF.